This T cell receptor (beta chain) came from a study of T cell responses to AZD1222 COVID-19 vaccine. Study details: Analyses pooled second doses at about 4 or about 12 weeks.

This CDR3 is 16 amino acids long. CDR1 and CDR2 from the germline V gene are LGHNA and YSLEER. Trimming removed 5 bases from V and 5 bases from J, with 22 bases in between. Points from the study as a whole: Repertoire sampling occurred only after the peak T cell response.

To note about this clone: Its target is unknown.

TCRdb's table, derived via immunoSEQ multiplex PCR, lists solely in-frame clones and lacks some. This repertoire shows 90,000 to 150,000 clones, around nine tenths found once; its top ten account for approximately 1.2%. The TCR comes from an adult in good health. The V call is TRBV4-3, the J call TRBJ2-7, with D unresolved. Sequencing was performed on peripheral blood, taken on day 0 of AZD1222 vaccination. CDR3 sequence: CASSTTKWAARDEQYF. CDR3 nucleotide sequence: TGCGCCAGCAGCACAACGAAGTGGGCAGCCCGGGACGAGCAGTACTTC.